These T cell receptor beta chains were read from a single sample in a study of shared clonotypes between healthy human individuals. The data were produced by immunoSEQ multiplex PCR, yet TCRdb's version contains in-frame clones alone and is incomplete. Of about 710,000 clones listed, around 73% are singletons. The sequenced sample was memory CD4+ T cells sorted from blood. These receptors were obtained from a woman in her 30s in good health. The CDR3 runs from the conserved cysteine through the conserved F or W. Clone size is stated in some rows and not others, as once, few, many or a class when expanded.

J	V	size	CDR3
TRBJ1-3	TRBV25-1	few	CAIETTGNTIYF
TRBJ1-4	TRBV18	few	CASSPTIEKLFF
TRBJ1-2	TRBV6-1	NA	CASTIHRGNNYGYTF
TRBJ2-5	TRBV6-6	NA	CASSYSAAQETQYF
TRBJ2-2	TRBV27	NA	CASRGDTVGTGELFF
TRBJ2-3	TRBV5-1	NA	CASSLAVGGRDTQYF
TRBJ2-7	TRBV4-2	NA	CASSPLGGLNEQYF
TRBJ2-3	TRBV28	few	CASTSQVSNSDTQYF
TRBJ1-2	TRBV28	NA	CASSSTGTGINYGYTF
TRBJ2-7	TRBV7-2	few	CASQAGVNEQYF
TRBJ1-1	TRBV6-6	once	CASSYSKETEAFF
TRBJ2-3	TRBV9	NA	CASSVVMGERTDTQYF
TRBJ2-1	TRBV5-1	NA	CASQPGLRNNEQFF
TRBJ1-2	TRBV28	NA	CASTPTPTGTRDYGYTF
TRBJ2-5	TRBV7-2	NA	CASSFQAGETQYF
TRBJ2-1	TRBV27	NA	CASSKRDVGNNEQFF
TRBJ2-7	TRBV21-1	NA	CASSKSRRDEQYF
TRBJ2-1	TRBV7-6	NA	CASRRIAGPHNEQFF
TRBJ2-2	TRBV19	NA	CASSMDRATGELFF